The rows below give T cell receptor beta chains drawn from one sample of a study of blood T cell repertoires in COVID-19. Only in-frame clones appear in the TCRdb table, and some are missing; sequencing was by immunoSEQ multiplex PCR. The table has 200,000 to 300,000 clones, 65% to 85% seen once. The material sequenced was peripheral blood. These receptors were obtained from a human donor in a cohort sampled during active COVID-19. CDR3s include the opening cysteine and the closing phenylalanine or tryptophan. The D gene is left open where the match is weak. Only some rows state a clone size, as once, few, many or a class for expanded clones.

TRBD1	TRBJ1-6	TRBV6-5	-	TGTGCCAGCAGTTGGGACAGGGGGCTGAATAATTCACCCCTCCACTTT	CASSWDRGLNNSPLHF
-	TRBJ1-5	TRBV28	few	TGTGCCAGCACCTCTGGGGGCAGCGGGCCCCAGCATTTT	CASTSGGSGPQHF
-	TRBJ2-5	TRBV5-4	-	TGTGCCAGCAGCCGGGGGTACCAAGAGACCCAGTACTTC	CASSRGYQETQYF
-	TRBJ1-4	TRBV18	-	TGTGCCAGCTCACCGGGAGGGGGAAATGAAAAACTGTTTTTT	CASSPGGGNEKLFF
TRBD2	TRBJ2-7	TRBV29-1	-	TGCAGCGTTGAAGCGGCTAGCGGGGGGCGGGAGCAGTACTTC	CSVEAASGGREQYF
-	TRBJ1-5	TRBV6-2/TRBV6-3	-	TGTGCCAGCAGTTACGTGGGGGGGCTGTATAGCAATCAGCCCCAGCATTTT	CASSYVGGLYSNQPQHF
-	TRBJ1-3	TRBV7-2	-	TGTGCCAGCAGCCTCTCGACTTCCCACTCTGGAAACACCATATATTTT	CASSLSTSHSGNTIYF
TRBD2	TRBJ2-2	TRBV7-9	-	TGTGCCAGCAGCCAGACTAGCGGGAGGCGAGACACCGGGGAGCTGTTTTTT	CASSQTSGRRDTGELFF
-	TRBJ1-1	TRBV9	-	TGTGCCAGCAGCGTAAGCATTAACACTGAAGCTTTCTTT	CASSVSINTEAFF
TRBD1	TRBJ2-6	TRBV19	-	TGTGCCAGTAGTATCGGGCAGGGGGAGGCCAACGTCCTGACTTTC	CASSIGQGEANVLTF
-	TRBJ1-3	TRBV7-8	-	TGTGCCAGCAGCTCGTGGCCCAGGGTTGGAAACACCATATATTTT	CASSSWPRVGNTIYF
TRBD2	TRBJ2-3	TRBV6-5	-	TGTGCCAGCAAGAGACTAGCGGAAGACACAGATACGCAGTATTTT	CASKRLAEDTDTQYF
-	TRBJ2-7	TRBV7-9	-	TGTGCCAGCAGCTTAGGCCAGATCTACGAGCAGTACTTC	CASSLGQIYEQYF
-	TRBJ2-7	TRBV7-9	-	TGTGCCAGCAGCTCCCGAGGGGGAACTGCCTACGAGCAGTACTTC	CASSSRGGTAYEQYF
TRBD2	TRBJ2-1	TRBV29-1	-	TGCAGCTTCGGGGGGTCGGTGAGCTCCTACAATGAGCAGTTCTTC	CSFGGSVSSYNEQFF
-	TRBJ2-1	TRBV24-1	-	TGTGCCACCAGTGATACTGGACAGGGAGGGGGCAATGAGCAGTTCTTC	CATSDTGQGGGNEQFF
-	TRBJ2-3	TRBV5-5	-	TGTGCCAGCAGCCGGGGGTTAGGGTTTTACACAGATACGCAGTATTTT	CASSRGLGFYTDTQYF
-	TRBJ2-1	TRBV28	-	TGTGCCAGCAGTCCGACGGGACTCCCGGGACAGTACAATGAGCAGTTCTTC	CASSPTGLPGQYNEQFF
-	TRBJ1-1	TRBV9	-	TGTGCCAGCAGCGTAGCTGATCAGGGTACTGAAGCTTTCTTT	CASSVADQGTEAFF
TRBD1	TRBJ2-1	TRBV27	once	TGTGCCAGCAGTCGTGGGGACAGGGCAAATGAGCAGTTCTTC	CASSRGDRANEQFF
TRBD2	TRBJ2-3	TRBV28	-	TGTGCCAGCAGTCGGCGGGAGGGGGGATCGGATACGCAGTATTTT	CASSRREGGSDTQYF
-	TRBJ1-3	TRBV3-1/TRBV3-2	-	TGTGCCAGCAGCCTAGGACCGGGGGGAGGGAGAGGAAACACCATATATTTT	CASSLGPGGGRGNTIYF
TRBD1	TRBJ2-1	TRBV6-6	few	TGTGCCAGCAGCAGGACAGGCTCCTACAATGAGCAGTTCTTC	CASSRTGSYNEQFF
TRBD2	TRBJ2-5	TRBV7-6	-	TGTGCCAGCAGCTTGTATATATCAGCGGGAGAAGAGACCCAGTACTTC	CASSLYISAGEETQYF
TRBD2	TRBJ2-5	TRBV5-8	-	TGTGCCAGCAGCTTACGCCGTCGGACTAGCGGGATGTTGTACCAAGAGACCCAGTACTTC	CASSLRRRTSGMLYQETQYF
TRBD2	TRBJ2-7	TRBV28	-	TGTGCCAGCACCCCCTTTACTAGCGCCTCCTACGAGCAGTACTTC	CASTPFTSASYEQYF
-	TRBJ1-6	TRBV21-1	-	TGTGCCAGCAGCAAAGTTTTTTGGGACAGATATAATTCACCCCTCCACTTT	CASSKVFWDRYNSPLHF